Presented here are 31 T cell receptor beta chains from one specimen sequenced in a study of blood T cell repertoires in COVID-19 (dated by TCRdb to 2018 to 2020). The library was prepared using the immunoSEQ multiplex PCR assay. TCRdb carries this immuneACCESS record with in-frame sequences only. Its versions omit some clonotypes, under half of them owing to an unresolved V gene in the studies checked, with the rest unexplained. The sample records over 85,000 clones, over 65% of which are singletons. More than 3.5% of the sample lies in the top ten. The sequenced sample was peripheral blood. These receptors came from a woman at least 80 years old with acute or convalescent COVID-19.

CDR3 loop: CASSDARGRRDEAFF. CDR3 in DNA: TGTGCCAGCAGTGATGCCCGGGGCCGGAGGGATGAAGCTTTCTTT. The gene calls are TRBV2 and TRBJ1-1; D is possibly TRBD1 (5 bases). CDR1 SNHLY and CDR2 FYNNEI come from the germline V gene. Trimming removed 3 bases at V and 7 bases at J, with 18 bases between. There are 15 residues in the CDR3.

The chain is built from TRBV6-5 and TRBJ1-1, with 7 bases fitting TRBD1. The CDR3 loop spans 13 amino acids. Germline V gives CDR1 MNHEY, CDR2 SVGAGI. V lost 7 bases and J lost 3; bases outside the gene matches: 5. The CDR3 DNA follows: TGTGCCAGCATCGGAACAGGGGACACTGAAGCTTTCTTT. It specifies CASIGTGDTEAFF.

J is TRBJ1-4 and V is TRBV25-1; 9 bases are shared with TRBD1. The germline V gene encodes CDR1 MGHDK and CDR2 SYGVNS. Trimming took 4 bases from V and 3 from J; bases not matched to a gene: 6. The CDR3 loop spans 16 amino acids. The CDR3 DNA reads as TGTGCCAGCAGTGGCACAGGGGGCACGGCTAATGAAAAACTGTTTTTT. As protein: CASSGTGGTANEKLFF. Looking up the rest from reference TRBV25-1 and TRBJ1-4 gives the full variable domain: EADIYQTPRYLVIGTGKKITLECSQTMGHDKMYWYQQDPGMELHLIHYSYGVNSTEKGDLSSESTVSRIRTEHFPLTLESARPSHTSQYLCASSGTGGTANEKLFFGSGTQLSVL.

This chain links TRBV29-1 with TRBJ2-3, with D uncertain. The CDR3 extends over 13 amino acids. Germline-derived CDR1 and CDR2 are SQVTM and ANQGSEA. Trimming removed 3 bases from V and 0 bases from J, with 7 bases in between. CDR3 DNA sequence: TGCAGCGTTGATATGTCTAGCACAGATACGCAGTATTTT. Translation: CSVDMSSTDTQYF.

This clone was counted between two and nine times. The chain uses TRBV4-2 and TRBJ1-6; D is undetermined. The germline gives CDR1 LGHNA, CDR2 YNFKEQ. V was pared by 0 bases and J by 1 base, with 22 bases between. The CDR3 has 21 amino acids. CDR3 region: CASSQDTIGVGSSSYNSPLHF. CDR3 nucleotides: TGTGCCAGCAGCCAAGATACGATCGGAGTCGGTTCGAGTTCCTATAATTCACCCCTCCACTTT.

The rearrangement uses TRBV5-6 and TRBJ2-3; 10 bases map to TRBD2. CDR3 size: 15 residues. The ends lost 3 bases at V and 5 bases at J; junction bases unmatched: 6. Germline values: CDR1 SGHDT, CDR2 YYEEEE. CDR3 sequence (DNA): TGTGCCAGCAGCTCCAGCGGGGGGGCCGTAGATACGCAGTATTTT. Protein product: CASSSSGGAVDTQYF.

This chain connects TRBV28 to TRBJ1-2; D gene uncertain. The CDR3 consists of 13 residues. CDR1 and CDR2 from the germline V gene are MDHEN and SYDVKM. V lost 3 bases, J lost 6 bases, and 11 bases lay in between. CDR3 nucleotide sequence: TGTGCCAGCAGTTTGGAGTCCCCTAATGGCTACACCTTC. Its translation: CASSLESPNGYTF.

V gene TRBV15 combines with J gene TRBJ1-5; possibly TRBD1 for D (6 bases). The germline V gene encodes CDR1 LNHNV and CDR2 YYDKDF (reference sequence). V was shortened by 2 bases and J by 11 bases, with 19 bases between the two germline ends. This CDR3 spans 15 amino acids. CDR3 nucleotide sequence: TGTGCCACCAGCAGACTGTCGACAGGTCAGGCCACCCAGCATTTT. Translated: CATSRLSTGQATQHF.

The rearrangement uses TRBV9 and TRBJ2-1; 9 bases agree with TRBD2. Losses at the gene ends were 3 bases for V and 6 bases for J; bases not matched to a gene: 7. CDR1 is SGDLS, CDR2 YYNGEE, per germline. This CDR3 is built from 15 residues. The CDR3 region is CASSATSGVFNEQFF. The DNA of the CDR3 is TGTGCCAGCAGCGCGACTAGCGGAGTATTCAATGAGCAGTTCTTC.

This clone was recorded a few times. This rearrangement joins TRBV30 to TRBJ1-4; unclear D gene. Trimming took 7 bases from V and 3 from J, leaving 12 bases between them. The CDR3 contains 13 residues. Per the germline V gene, CDR1 is GTSNPN and CDR2 is SVGIG (reference sequence). The CDR3 loop reads CAFRGLANEKLFF. The CDR3 DNA follows: TGTGCCTTCCGCGGGCTGGCTAATGAAAAACTGTTTTTT.

This clone was seen a few times. This chain uses TRBV12-3 or TRBV12-4 with TRBJ2-3; D gene unclear. With 3 bases removed from V and 5 bases from J, the gap between germline ends came to 6 bases. The length of the CDR3 is 12 residues. CDR3 nucleotide sequence: TGTGCCAGCAGTTTTAGTGAAGATACGCAGTATTTT. Encoded protein: CASSFSEDTQYF.

The J gene is TRBJ1-2, the V gene TRBV5-4, with 9 bases fitting TRBD1. Unmatched junction bases numbered 7, after V lost 4 bases and J lost 6 bases. This CDR3 is 14 amino acids long. Germline V gene lookup returns CDR1 SGHNT and CDR2 YYREEE (reference sequence). The CDR3 sequence is CASSPGQGTDGYTF. The CDR3 bases are TGTGCCAGCAGCCCGGGACAGGGAACGGATGGCTACACCTTC.

This rearrangement joins TRBV7-2 to TRBJ1-5; D perhaps matches TRBD1 (5 bases). The V and J ends lost 0 bases and 6 bases respectively, with 12 bases between them. Germline CDR1 SGHTA, CDR2 FQGNSA. This CDR3 spans 15 amino acids. The CDR3 is CASSLAGQGGQPQHF. The CDR3, as DNA: TGTGCCAGCAGCTTAGCCGGGCAGGGCGGTCAGCCCCAGCATTTT.

The gene calls are TRBV2 and TRBJ1-1; D is undetermined. The CDR3 is 15 amino acids. Germline V lookup: CDR1 SNHLY, CDR2 FYNNEI. The ends were cut back, 1 base at V and 0 bases at J, with 9 bases in the middle. The CDR3 region has the DNA TGTGCCAGCAGTGAAGTGGCAAAGATGAACACTGAAGCTTTCTTT. It encodes CASSEVAKMNTEAFF.

The chain has TRBV25-1 and TRBJ1-1, with 8 bases that match TRBD1. Unmatched junction bases numbered 6, after V lost 1 base and J lost 5 bases. Germline V gene lookup returns CDR1 MGHDK and CDR2 SYGVNS. The CDR3 loop spans 15 amino acids. CDR3 DNA: TGTGCCAGCAGTGAATCAGGGGGCCTAGGGACTGAAGCTTTCTTT. Its protein is CASSESGGLGTEAFF.

In this sample, this clone turned up a few times. The chain links TRBV20-1 to TRBJ2-5; the D is unclear. Germline lookup yields CDR1 DFQATT and CDR2 SNEGSKA (reference sequence). CDR3 length: 12 amino acids. Trimming shortened V by 3 bases and J by 4 bases, and 9 bases separated the two germline ends. The CDR3 region has the DNA TGCAGTGCTAGTGTAAGGAGAGAGACCCAGTACTTC. Its translation is CSASVRRETQYF.

V gene TRBV27 combines with J gene TRBJ2-2, with 7 bases aligning to TRBD1. CDR3 size: 15 residues. V lost 5 bases to trimming and J lost 5 bases; unmatched junction nucleotides: 8. Germline-derived CDR1 and CDR2 are MNHEY and SMNVEV (reference sequence). The CDR3 nucleotides read TGTGCCAGCAGTAGAGCCGGGACAGCTACCGGGGAGCTGTTTTTT. This sequence encodes CASSRAGTATGELFF.

This clone has only one observation. V usage is TRBV5-1 and J usage is TRBJ1-4; D is possibly TRBD1 (6 bases). This CDR3 is 13 amino acids long. V gave up 3 bases and J gave up 7 bases, with 10 bases separating them. Germline-derived CDR1 and CDR2 are SGHRS and YFSETQ. CDR3 sequence (DNA): TGCGCCAGCAGCTGGACAGTAGGTGAAAAACTGTTTTTT. Translation gives CASSWTVGEKLFF.

The V call is TRBV5-1, the J call TRBJ1-4; D is possibly TRBD1 (6 bases). V was pared by 0 bases and J by 8 bases, with 14 bases between. This CDR3 contains 15 residues. Germline V gives CDR1 SGHRS, CDR2 YFSETQ. CDR3 residues: CASSLDVTGAEKLFF. CDR3 sequence (DNA): TGCGCCAGCAGCTTGGATGTGACAGGTGCCGAAAAACTGTTTTTT.

This chain joins TRBV7-9 and TRBJ2-5; tentative D call: TRBD1 (6 bases). Germline CDR1 SEHNR, CDR2 FQNEAQ (reference sequence). Trimming removed 4 bases at V and 2 bases at J, with 17 bases between. There are 16 residues in the CDR3. The DNA of the CDR3 is TGTGCCAGCAGCTCAGTGGGGGCTGGCCTACAAGAGACCCAGTACTTC. Translation: CASSSVGAGLQETQYF.

This clone showed up just a few times. The rearrangement links TRBV18 to TRBJ1-2, with 7 nucleotides matching TRBD1. V trimming: 4 bases; J trimming: 0 bases; junction bases outside the gene matches: 5. CDR3 length: 15 residues. Germline V lookup: CDR1 KGHSH, CDR2 LQKENI. CDR3 bases: TGTGCCAGCTCACTCGGGACAGAACCTAACTATGGCTACACCTTC. It is translated as CASSLGTEPNYGYTF.

This clone was detected only once. The gene calls are TRBV7-2 and TRBJ1-5; tentatively, D is TRBD1 (5 bases). There are 15 residues in the CDR3. Germline V gene sequence: CDR1 SGHTA, CDR2 FQGNSA. Trimming took 5 bases from V and 4 from J, leaving 15 bases between them. CDR3 in amino acids: CASSPIAQVNQPQHF. CDR3 coding DNA: TGTGCCAGCAGCCCGATAGCACAGGTGAATCAGCCCCAGCATTTT.

This chain's CDR3 is CASSLGQGNRYTF. The CDR3 DNA sequence: TGTGCCAGCAGTTTAGGCCAGGGCAATCGCTACACCTTC. The J gene is TRBJ1-2, the V gene TRBV27; TRBD1 is a possible D gene (5 bases). With 2 bases removed from V and 9 bases from J, the gap between germline ends came to 13 bases. CDR3 length: 13 residues. CDR1 and CDR2 from the germline V gene are MNHEY and SMNVEV (reference sequence).

This chain joins TRBV10-3 and TRBJ1-4, with no clear D. The CDR3 runs to 11 residues. Germline V gene sequence: CDR1 ENHRY, CDR2 SYGVKD. The V gene lost 3 bases and the J gene lost 6 bases, with 2 bases spanning the gap. The CDR3 DNA reads as TGTGCCATCAGTGACGATGAAAAACTGTTTTTT. Translating gives CAISDDEKLFF.

This clone was seen only a few times. The DNA for the CDR3 is TGTGCCATCAAGGGGACAGGTCGGTTCTACGAGCAGTACTTC. Translation gives CAIKGTGRFYEQYF. The chain combines TRBV10-3 with TRBJ2-7, with 8 positions matching TRBD1. Trimming removed 7 bases from V and 3 bases from J; junction bases left unmatched: 8. The germline CDR1 and CDR2 sequences are ENHRY and SYGVKD. This CDR3 has 14 amino acids.

The chain joins TRBV30 to TRBJ1-1; D gene unclear. With 0 bases removed from V and 11 bases from J, the gap between germline ends came to 13 bases. Germline V gene data show CDR1 as GTSNPN and CDR2 as SVGIG (reference sequence). The CDR3 is 12 residues long. The CDR3 nucleotides read TGTGCCTGGAGTGTACTGGAGGGTTCTGCTTTCTTT. This gives the protein CAWSVLEGSAFF.

J is TRBJ2-2 and V is TRBV27, with D hard to call. The CDR3 sequence is 13 residues long. Germline CDR1 is MNHEY and CDR2 is SMNVEV (reference sequence). The V and J ends lost 7 bases and 6 bases respectively, with 12 bases between them. The CDR3 DNA is TGTGCCAGCACTCCTGCAGGTTCCGGGGAGCTGTTTTTT. Residues: CASTPAGSGELFF.

This chain links TRBV11-3 with TRBJ2-3; TRBD2 agrees at 10 bases. Germline V gene sequence: CDR1 SGHNT, CDR2 YENEEA. The V segment lost 2 bases and the J segment 3 bases; nucleotides outside the gene matches: 8. There are 17 residues in the CDR3. CDR3 in amino acids: CASSLMSGGASTDTQYF. The CDR3 DNA reads TGTGCCAGCAGCTTAATGAGCGGGGGGGCGTCAACAGATACGCAGTATTTT.

This rearrangement joins TRBV3-1 (or the pseudogene TRBV3-2) to TRBJ2-1, with D possibly TRBD1 on 6 matching bases. The CDR3 extends over 12 amino acids. Deletions cut 6 bases from V and 8 bases from J, with 11 bases between. The germline V gene encodes CDR1 LGHDT and CDR2 YNNKEL (reference sequence). CDR3 nucleotide sequence: TGTGCCAGCAGTCAGACAGGCGATGAGCAGTTCTTC. Translation gives CASSQTGDEQFF.

This chain uses TRBV6-1 with TRBJ2-5, with TRBD2 matching 9 bases. The germline V gene encodes CDR1 MNHNS and CDR2 SASEGT. The CDR3 loop spans 16 amino acids. V lost 1 base to trimming and J lost 5 bases; unmatched junction nucleotides: 8. The CDR3 DNA is TGTGCCAGCAGTGAAGTGGTAGCGGGGGTGGCGGAGACCCAGTACTTC. As protein: CASSEVVAGVAETQYF.

This chain uses TRBV19 with TRBJ1-5, with 9 bases fitting TRBD1. The V segment lost 4 bases and the J segment 8 bases; nucleotides outside the gene matches: 3. From germline, CDR1 is LNHDA and CDR2 SQIVND (reference sequence). The CDR3 contains 13 residues. The CDR3 coding sequence is TGTGCCAGTAGTACCCGGACAGGGGAGCCCCAGCATTTT. Its protein product is CASSTRTGEPQHF.